Listed below are T cell receptor beta chains from one sample, sequenced in a study of blood T cell repertoires in COVID-19. Sequenced by immunoSEQ multiplex PCR; TCRdb stores in-frame clones only, minus some. The sample comprises some 130,000 clones, over 85% of which are singletons, and about 4% rests with the top ten. The sequencing sample was made of peripheral blood. Source of these receptors: a man in his fifties or sixties with active COVID-19. The CDR3 runs from the conserved cysteine through the conserved F or W. The order of the fields is D gene, V gene, clone size, J gene, CDR3 DNA, CDR3 protein. D genes are given only for firm matches. Not every row has a clone size; where given, it reads once, few, many or a size class.

>TRBD1|TRBV9|-|TRBJ1-4
TGTGCCAGCAGCGCACGGACAGGGCAGGGTGAAAAACTGTTTTTT
CASSARTGQGEKLFF
>-|TRBV6-6|-|TRBJ2-7
TGTGCCAGCACACGGACAGAGACCTACGAGCAGTACTTC
CASTRTETYEQYF
>TRBD1|TRBV5-1|-|TRBJ2-3
TGCGCCAGCAGCTTGGGCGGGACAGGGCAGAACGCGCAGTATTTT
CASSLGGTGQNAQYF
>-|TRBV5-6|once|TRBJ2-7
TGTGCCAGCAGCCGTCCGGGGGGCCGAAGCTCCTACGAGCAGTACTTC
CASSRPGGRSSYEQYF
>TRBD1|TRBV18|once|TRBJ2-4
TGTGCCAGCTCACCACTTGGGACAGCAGCCAAAAACATTCAGTACTTC
CASSPLGTAAKNIQYF
>-|TRBV20-1|-|TRBJ2-1
TGCAGTGCTAGTTTGGGCCCCTCCTACAATGAGCAGTTCTTC
CSASLGPSYNEQFF
>-|TRBV29-1|-|TRBJ1-1
TGCAGCGTTCGCGGGACCGCGGTTTCAGCTTTCTTT
CSVRGTAVSAFF
>-|TRBV3-1/TRBV3-2|-|TRBJ2-2
TGTGCCAGCAGCCAAGATAGTCGAGGGTCCGGGGAGCTGTTTTTT
CASSQDSRGSGELFF
>-|TRBV11-3|-|TRBJ2-1
TGTGCCAGCAGCTCCTCGCTCGCGGGCTCCTACAATGAGCAGTTCTTC
CASSSSLAGSYNEQFF
>TRBD2|TRBV27|-|TRBJ2-3
TGTGCCAGCAGCTCTAGCGGGGCCCGGGGGGATACGCAGTATTTT
CASSSSGARGDTQYF
>-|TRBV5-1|-|TRBJ2-2
TGCGCCAGCAGCTTGCTCACCGGGGAGCTGTTTTTT
CASSLLTGELFF
>TRBD1|TRBV7-2|-|TRBJ1-6
TGTGCCAGCAGCTTACAGGGGGTACCTCAAAATTCACCCCTCCACTTT
CASSLQGVPQNSPLHF
>TRBD2|TRBV25-1|-|TRBJ2-1
TGTGCCAGCAGAGTAGCGGGAGGTTCCTACAATGAGCAGTTCTTC
CASRVAGGSYNEQFF
>-|TRBV18|-|TRBJ2-7
TGTGCCAGCTCACCACCGGCAAATCCTTCCTACGAGCAGTACTTC
CASSPPANPSYEQYF
>TRBD1|TRBV19|-|TRBJ1-2
TGTGCCAGTAGTACTCCCGGACAGGGTAGTGGCTACACCTTC
CASSTPGQGSGYTF
>-|TRBV25-1|-|TRBJ2-1
TGTGCCAGCAGTTATAGATACAATGAGCAGTTCTTC
CASSYRYNEQFF
>-|TRBV6-5|-|TRBJ1-2
TGTGCCAGCACTCCGGGTCCAATGGCCTACGACTACACCTTC
CASTPGPMAYDYTF
>TRBD1|TRBV18|-|TRBJ1-4
TGTGCCAGCTCACCCACGGACAGGGCCCCCGGAACACTGTTTTTT
CASSPTDRAPGTLFF